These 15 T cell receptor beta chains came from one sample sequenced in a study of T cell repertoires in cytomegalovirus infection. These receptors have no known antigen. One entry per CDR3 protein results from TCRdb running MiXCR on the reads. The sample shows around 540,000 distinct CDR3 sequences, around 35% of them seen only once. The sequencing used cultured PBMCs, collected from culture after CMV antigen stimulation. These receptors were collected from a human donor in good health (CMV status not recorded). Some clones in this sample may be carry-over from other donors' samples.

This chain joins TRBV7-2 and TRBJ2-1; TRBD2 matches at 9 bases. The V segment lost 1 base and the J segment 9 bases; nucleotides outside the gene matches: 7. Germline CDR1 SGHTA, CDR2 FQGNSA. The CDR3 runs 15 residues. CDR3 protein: CASSLVVAGEVEQFF. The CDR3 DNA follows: TGTGCCAGCAGCTTAGTGGTAGCGGGAGAGGTTGAGCAGTTCTTC.

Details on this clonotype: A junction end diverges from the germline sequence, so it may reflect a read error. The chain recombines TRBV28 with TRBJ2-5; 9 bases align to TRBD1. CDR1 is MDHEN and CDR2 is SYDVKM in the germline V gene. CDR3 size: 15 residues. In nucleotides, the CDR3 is TGTGCCAGCAGTTTAGGGGGACAGGGCCAAGAGACCCAGAACTTC. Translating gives CASSLGGQGQETQNF.

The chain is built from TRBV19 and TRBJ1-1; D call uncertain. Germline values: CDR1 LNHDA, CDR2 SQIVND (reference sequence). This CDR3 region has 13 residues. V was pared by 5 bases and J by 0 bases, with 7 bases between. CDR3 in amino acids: CASSVPLNTEAFF. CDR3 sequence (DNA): TGTGCCAGTAGTGTCCCCTTGAACACTGAAGCTTTCTTT.

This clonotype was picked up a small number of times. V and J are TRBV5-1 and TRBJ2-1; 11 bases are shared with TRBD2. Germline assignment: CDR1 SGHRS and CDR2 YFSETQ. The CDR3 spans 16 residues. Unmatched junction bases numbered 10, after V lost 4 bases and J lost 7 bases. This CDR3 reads CASSRYTSGSNNEQFF. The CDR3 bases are TGCGCCAGCAGCCGGTATACTAGCGGGAGCAATAATGAGCAGTTCTTC.

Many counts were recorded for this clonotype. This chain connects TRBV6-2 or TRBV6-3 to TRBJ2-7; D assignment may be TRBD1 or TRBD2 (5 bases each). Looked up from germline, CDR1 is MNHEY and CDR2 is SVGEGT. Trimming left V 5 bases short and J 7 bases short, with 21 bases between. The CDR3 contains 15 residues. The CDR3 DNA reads TGTGCCAGCAGTCGCCTCCGGGACCCCCCGTGGGAGCAGTACTTC. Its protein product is CASSRLRDPPWEQYF.

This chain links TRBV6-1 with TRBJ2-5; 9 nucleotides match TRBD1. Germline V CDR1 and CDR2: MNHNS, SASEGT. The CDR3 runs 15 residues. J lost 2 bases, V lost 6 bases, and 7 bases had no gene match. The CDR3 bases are TGTGCCAGCAGCTGGACTGGACAGGGGCAAGAGACCCAGTACTTC. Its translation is CASSWTGQGQETQYF.

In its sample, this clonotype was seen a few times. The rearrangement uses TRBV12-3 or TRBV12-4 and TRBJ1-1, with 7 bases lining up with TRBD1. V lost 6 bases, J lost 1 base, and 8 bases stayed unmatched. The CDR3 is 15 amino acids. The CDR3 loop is CASSRTTGRNTEAFF. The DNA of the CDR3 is TGTGCCAGCAGCCGAACGACAGGGAGGAACACTGAAGCTTTCTTT.

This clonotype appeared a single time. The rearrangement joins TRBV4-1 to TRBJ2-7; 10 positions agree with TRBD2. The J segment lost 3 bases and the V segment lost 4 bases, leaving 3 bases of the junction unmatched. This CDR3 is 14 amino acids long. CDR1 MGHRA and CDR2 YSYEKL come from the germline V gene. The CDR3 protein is CASSLTSGYYEQYF. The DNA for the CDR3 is TGCGCCAGCAGCCTGACTAGCGGGTACTACGAGCAGTACTTC.

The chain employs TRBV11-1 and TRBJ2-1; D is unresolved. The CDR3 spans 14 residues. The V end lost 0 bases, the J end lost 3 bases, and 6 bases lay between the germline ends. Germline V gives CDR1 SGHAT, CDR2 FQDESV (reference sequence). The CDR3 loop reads CASSLADNYNEQFF. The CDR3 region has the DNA TGTGCCAGCAGCTTAGCGGATAACTACAATGAGCAGTTCTTC.

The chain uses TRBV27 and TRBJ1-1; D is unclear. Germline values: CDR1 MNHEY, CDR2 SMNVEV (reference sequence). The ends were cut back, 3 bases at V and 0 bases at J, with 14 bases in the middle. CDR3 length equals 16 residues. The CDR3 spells CASSLNGFSMNTEAFF. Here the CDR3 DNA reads TGTGCCAGCAGTTTGAACGGATTCTCCATGAACACTGAAGCTTTCTTT.

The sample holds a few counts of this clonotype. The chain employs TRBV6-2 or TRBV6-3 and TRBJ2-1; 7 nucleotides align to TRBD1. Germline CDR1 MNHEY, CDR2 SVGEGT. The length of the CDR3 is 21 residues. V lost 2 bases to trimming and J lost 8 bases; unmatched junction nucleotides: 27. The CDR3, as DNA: TGTGCCAGCAGTTACCTTCTGCAGGGACAGAGCGCCTTGCCTTTAATGGATGAGCAGTTCTTC. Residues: CASSYLLQGQSALPLMDEQFF.

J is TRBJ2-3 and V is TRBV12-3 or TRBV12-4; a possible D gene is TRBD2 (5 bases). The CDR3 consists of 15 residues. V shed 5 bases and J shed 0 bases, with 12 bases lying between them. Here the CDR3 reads CASSPGWTSTDTQYF. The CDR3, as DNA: TGTGCCAGCAGTCCCGGGTGGACTAGCACAGATACGCAGTATTTT.

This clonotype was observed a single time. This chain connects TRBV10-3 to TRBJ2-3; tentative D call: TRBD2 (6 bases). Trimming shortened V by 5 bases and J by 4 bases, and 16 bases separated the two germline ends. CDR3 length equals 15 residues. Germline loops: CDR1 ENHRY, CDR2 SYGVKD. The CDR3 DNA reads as TGTGCCATCAGTAACCGACTAGGACTGGCAGATACGCAGTATTTT. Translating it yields CAISNRLGLADTQYF.

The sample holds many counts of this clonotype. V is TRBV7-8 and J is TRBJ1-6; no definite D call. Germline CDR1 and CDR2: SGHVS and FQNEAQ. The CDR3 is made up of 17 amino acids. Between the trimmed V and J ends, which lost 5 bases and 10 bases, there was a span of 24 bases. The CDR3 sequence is CASSLRTWRSQGSPLHF. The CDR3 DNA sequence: TGTGCCAGCAGCCTCCGGACCTGGAGGAGCCAAGGGTCACCCCTCCACTTT.

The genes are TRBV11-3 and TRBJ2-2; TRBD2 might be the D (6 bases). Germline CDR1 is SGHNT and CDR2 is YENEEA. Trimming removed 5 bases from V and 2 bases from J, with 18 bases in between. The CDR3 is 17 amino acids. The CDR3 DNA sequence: TGTGCCAGCAGCATGGGTTTAGCGGCGTTTAACACCGGGGAGCTGTTTTTT. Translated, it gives CASSMGLAAFNTGELFF.